These 22 T cell receptor beta chains share one sample of origin, sequenced in a study of blood T cell repertoires in COVID-19 (dated by TCRdb to about 2020). The method behind the library was the immunoSEQ multiplex PCR assay. Sourced from immuneACCESS, this table was stored by TCRdb with only in-frame sequences that have V and J called. A share of the clones is absent; for the studies checked, an unresolved V gene accounts for under half, and the remainder has no known explanation. This sample comprises fewer than 200,000 clones, 75% to 90% of them detected only once. The ten largest clonotypes hold roughly 4.5% of the sample. Sequenced material: PBMCs or T cells enriched from blood (not recorded which). Receptors originate from a woman aged 50 to 60 who had recovered from COVID-19.

The V gene is TRBV27, the J gene TRBJ2-1; 10 positions agree with TRBD2. The V segment lost 5 bases and the J segment 8 bases; nucleotides outside the gene matches: 12. Germline assignment: CDR1 MNHEY and CDR2 SMNVEV (reference sequence). This CDR3 spans 16 amino acids. The CDR3 DNA sequence: TGTGCCAGCAGTAAGTTCAGCGGGAGGGCCAAGCATGAGCAGTTCTTC. Amino acid sequence: CASSKFSGRAKHEQFF.

The CDR3 protein is CASSGQGSSNQPQHF. CDR3 nucleotides: TGTGCCAGCAGTGGCCAGGGGAGTAGCAATCAGCCCCAGCATTTT. This chain joins TRBV2 and TRBJ1-5; D is perhaps TRBD1 (6 bases). Trimming took off 4 bases at V and 0 bases at J, with 10 bases between the two ends. CDR1 and CDR2 (germline): SNHLY, FYNNEI. The CDR3 is 15 amino acids. Variable domain in full (rest from reference TRBV2 and TRBJ1-5): EPEVTQTPSHQVTQMGQEVILRCVPISNHLYFYWYRQILGQKVEFLVSFYNNEISEKSEIFDDQFSVERPDGSNFTLKIRSTKLEDSAMYFCASSGQGSSNQPQHFGDGTRLSIL.

V and J are TRBV7-9 and TRBJ2-7; TRBD2 matches at 8 bases. Germline V gene lookup returns CDR1 SEHNR and CDR2 FQNEAQ (reference sequence). The CDR3 has 12 residues. J gave up 5 bases and V 6 bases, and 3 bases lay outside the gene matches. In nucleotides, the CDR3 is TGTGCCAGCAGGAGCGGGAGCGACGAGCAGTACGTC. Its protein product is CASRSGSDEQYV.

The V and J genes are TRBV11-2 and TRBJ1-2, with D possibly matching TRBD1 (5 bases). Germline V gene lookup returns CDR1 SGHAT and CDR2 FQNNGV. With 4 bases removed from V and 2 bases from J, the gap between germline ends came to 11 bases. The CDR3 is 14 amino acids. The CDR3 sequence: CASSSWAGNYGYTF. The CDR3 coding sequence is TGTGCCAGCAGCTCATGGGCAGGGAACTATGGCTACACCTTC.

This chain uses TRBV18 with TRBJ2-7; TRBD1 might be the D (5 bases). Per the germline V gene, CDR1 is KGHSH and CDR2 is LQKENI. This CDR3 region has 15 residues. V was pared by 3 bases and J by 6 bases, with 18 bases between. The CDR3 sequence: CASSPGWTTLVEQYV. The CDR3 DNA reads as TGTGCCAGCTCACCGGGATGGACAACCTTGGTCGAGCAGTACGTC.

This clone was seen only once. Different DNA sequences within this sample yield the same CDR3. CDR3 protein: CASSLPGSGNTIYF. The CDR3 nucleotides read TGTGCCAGCAGTTTGCCGGGATCTGGAAACACCATATATTTT. The chain links TRBV28 to TRBJ1-3, with D unresolved. Germline CDR1 MDHEN, CDR2 SYDVKM. This CDR3 contains 14 residues. V lost 3 bases and J lost 1, with 7 bases in between.

The chain has TRBV9 and TRBJ1-1; D is unclear. Germline CDR1 is SGDLS and CDR2 is YYNGEE. V lost 5 bases and J 0 bases, leaving 11 bases between the germline ends. This CDR3 comprises 14 residues. Written as DNA, the CDR3 is TGTGCCAGCAGGGGCGGAGGATTGAACACTGAAGCTTTCTTT. Protein sequence: CASRGGGLNTEAFF.

The V and J genes are TRBV6-6 and TRBJ2-2, with D unresolved. CDR1 and CDR2 (germline): MNHNY, SVGAGI (reference sequence). There are 13 residues in the CDR3. V lost 6 bases and J 6 bases, leaving 11 bases between the germline ends. Written as DNA, the CDR3 is TGTGCCAGCAGATTTGGCGGCGCCGGGGAGCTGTTTTTT. Its protein product is CASRFGGAGELFF.

The rearrangement uses TRBV6-5 and TRBJ1-4, with 7 bases aligning to TRBD1. V was pared by 6 bases and J by 12 bases, with 10 bases of the junction left unmatched. The CDR3 runs 13 residues. CDR1 MNHEY and CDR2 SVGAGI come from the germline V gene. This CDR3 is CASRGTFTGELFF. The CDR3 coding sequence is TGTGCCAGCAGGGGAACCTTTACAGGGGAACTGTTTTTT.

The chain couples TRBV6-5 to TRBJ1-5; D gene ambiguous. V was pared by 2 bases and J by 4 bases, with 6 bases between. CDR1 and CDR2 (germline): MNHEY, SVGAGI. The CDR3 has 13 amino acids. CDR3 protein: CASSYRGNQPQHF. The CDR3 DNA follows: TGTGCCAGCAGTTACCGCGGAAATCAGCCCCAGCATTTT.

This CDR3 reads CASSLSAVSTDTQYF. DNA for the CDR3: TGTGCCAGCAGCTTATCCGCAGTTAGCACAGATACGCAGTATTTT. This rearrangement joins TRBV11-2 to TRBJ2-3, with D uncertain. The CDR3 spans 15 residues. Germline-derived CDR1 and CDR2 are SGHAT and FQNNGV. The V and J ends lost 2 bases and 0 bases respectively, with 9 bases between them.

In this sample, this clone turned up once. V is TRBV27 and J is TRBJ2-3; TRBD2 might be the D (5 bases). Germline CDR1 is MNHEY and CDR2 is SMNVEV (reference sequence). V was pared by 5 bases and J by 8 bases, with 14 bases between. The CDR3 is 13 residues long. For the CDR3, the DNA is TGTGCCAGCAGTCAGGAGTCAGGAGGTACGCAGTATTTT. The encoded protein is CASSQESGGTQYF.

The sample holds a few counts of this clone. V gene TRBV19 combines with J gene TRBJ2-1; possibly TRBD2 for D (5 bases). The CDR3 has 18 amino acids. The V end lost 1 base, the J end lost 8 bases, and 24 bases lay between the germline ends. Germline values: CDR1 LNHDA, CDR2 SQIVND (reference sequence). The CDR3 region has the DNA TGTGCCAGTAGTATAGGGGAAGGTAGGCAACTAGTCGTATATGAGCAGTTCTTC. Its translation is CASSIGEGRQLVVYEQFF.

The J gene is TRBJ1-5, the V gene TRBV6-5, with 7 bases fitting TRBD1. V dropped 4 bases and J dropped 3; count of bases not matched to a gene: 6. Germline CDR1 reads MNHEY; CDR2 reads SVGAGI. This CDR3 has 15 residues. CDR3 coding DNA: TGTGCCAGCAGTTCGTCTCAGGGGGACAATCAGCCCCAGCATTTT. This translates into CASSSSQGDNQPQHF.

The rearrangement joins TRBV4-2 to TRBJ1-1; 12 nucleotides line up with TRBD1. CDR1 LGHNA and CDR2 YNFKEQ come from the germline V gene. Trimming took 6 bases from V and 0 from J; bases not matched to a gene: 5. The CDR3 consists of 16 residues. The CDR3 bases are TGTGCCAGCAGAACCGGGACAGGGGGCGTGAACACTGAAGCTTTCTTT. Encoded protein: CASRTGTGGVNTEAFF.

This clone was detected only once. This chain links TRBV28 with TRBJ2-7; perhaps TRBD2 as D (7 bases). Trimming shortened V by 6 bases and J by 6 bases, and 15 bases separated the two germline ends. The length of the CDR3 is 13 residues. Germline V lookup: CDR1 MDHEN, CDR2 SYDVKM. CDR3 sequence reads: CASRSGGHPEQYV. The CDR3 DNA follows: TGTGCCAGCAGGTCCGGGGGGCACCCCGAGCAGTACGTC.

This clone was detected a few times. The gene calls are TRBV14 and TRBJ1-1; no clear D. Germline V gene lookup returns CDR1 SGHDN and CDR2 FVKESK. Trimming removed 5 bases from V and 1 base from J, with 14 bases in between. CDR3 size: 15 residues. The CDR3 DNA is TGTGCCAGCAGCGCGCTGACTCTTGGGAACACTGAAGCTTTCTTT. Translating gives CASSALTLGNTEAFF.

The rearrangement links TRBV28 to TRBJ2-7, with 11 bases that match TRBD1. J lost 6 bases, V lost 3 bases, and 4 bases had no gene match. Per the germline V gene, CDR1 is MDHEN and CDR2 is SYDVKM. The length of the CDR3 is 14 residues. CDR3 in amino acids: CASSLGTGGLEQYV. The CDR3 bases are TGTGCCAGCAGTTTGGGGACAGGGGGTCTCGAGCAGTACGTC.

The rearrangement joins TRBV7-9 to TRBJ1-5; 7 bases align to TRBD1. The CDR3 consists of 15 residues. CDR1 is SEHNR, CDR2 FQNEAQ, per germline (reference sequence). V gave up 4 bases and J gave up 4 bases; unmatched junction bases: 7. In DNA, the CDR3 is TGTGCCAGCAGCTCAAGCGACAGGGTGAATCAGCCCCAGCATTTT. Protein product: CASSSSDRVNQPQHF.

The rearrangement joins TRBV7-8 to TRBJ2-1; TRBD2 aligns across 10 bases. Germline V gene lookup returns CDR1 SGHVS and CDR2 FQNEAQ. After removal of 5 bases from V and 7 bases from J, the junction contained 11 bases not matched to a gene. The CDR3 is made up of 16 amino acids. This chain's CDR3 is CASSQRTAGGNNEQFF. As DNA, the CDR3 is TGTGCCAGCAGCCAGAGAACAGCGGGGGGGAATAATGAGCAGTTCTTC.

DNA for the CDR3: TGCGCCAGCAGCCAAGATAACGGTTTCGGGCAAGAGACCCAGTACTTC. The encoded protein is CASSQDNGFGQETQYF. The V and J genes are TRBV4-3 and TRBJ2-5; D is ambiguous. V was clipped by 0 bases and J by 2 bases, with 13 bases between them. Germline V gene data show CDR1 as LGHNA and CDR2 as YSLEER. The CDR3 sequence is 16 residues long.

The chain uses TRBV18 and TRBJ2-3, with D perhaps TRBD1 (6 bases). The CDR3 totals 13 residues. V was shortened by 3 bases and J by 4 bases, with 8 bases between the two germline ends. Germline loops: CDR1 KGHSH, CDR2 LQKENI. The CDR3 loop reads CASSPAGADTQYF. CDR3 DNA: TGTGCCAGCTCACCTGCAGGGGCAGATACGCAGTATTTT.